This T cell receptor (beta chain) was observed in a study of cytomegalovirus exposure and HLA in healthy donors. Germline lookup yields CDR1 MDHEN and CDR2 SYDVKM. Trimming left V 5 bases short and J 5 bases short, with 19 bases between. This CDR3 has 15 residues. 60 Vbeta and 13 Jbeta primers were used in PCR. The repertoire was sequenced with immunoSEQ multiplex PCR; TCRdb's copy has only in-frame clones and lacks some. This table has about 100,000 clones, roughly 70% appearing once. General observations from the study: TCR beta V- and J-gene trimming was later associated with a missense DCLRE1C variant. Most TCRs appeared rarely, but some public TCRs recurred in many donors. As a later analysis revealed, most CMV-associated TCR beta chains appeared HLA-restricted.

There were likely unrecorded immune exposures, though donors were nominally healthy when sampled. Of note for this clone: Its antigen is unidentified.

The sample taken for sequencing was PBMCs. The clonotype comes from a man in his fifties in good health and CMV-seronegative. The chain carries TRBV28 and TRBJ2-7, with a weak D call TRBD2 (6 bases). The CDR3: CASSLGGPRRDEQYF. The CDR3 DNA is TGTGCCAGCAGTCTCGGGGGACCGCGGCGCGACGAGCAGTACTTC.